This TCR beta chain is drawn from a study of blood T cell repertoires in COVID-19. Study-level background: Researchers got acute and convalescent COVID-19 samples from the United States, Italy and Spain. T cells, B-cell-depleted T cells, or PBMCs provided the cDNA or gDNA that served as material.

In the original processing: Reference gene primers were amplified, and this amplification served to estimate nucleated cell counts. Produced via immunoSEQ multiplex PCR; TCRdb's table is partial and in-frame only. The DNA was the basis for D and trimming; V, J and clone size are from that table. The repertoire has tens of thousands of clones, 90% of them found once; the top ten carry 0.4% to 0.55%. V was clipped by 1 base and J by 5 bases; unmatched bases: 14. Germline V lookup: CDR1 SGHVS, CDR2 FQNEAQ. The CDR3 covers 18 residues. Sequencing used peripheral blood. This sequence originates from a man aged 50-59 years with COVID-19, enrolled during active disease. The chain carries TRBV7-8 and TRBJ2-1; TRBD2 matches 7 bases. This chain's CDR3 is CASSLGALPAGRDNEQFF. The DNA for the CDR3 is TGTGCCAGCAGCTTAGGAGCCCTACCAGCGGGGAGAGACAATGAGCAGTTCTTC. Together with reference TRBV7-8 and TRBJ2-1, the CDR3 gives the full variable domain: GAGVSQSPRYKVAKRGQDVALRCDPISGHVSLFWYQQALGQGPEFLTYFQNEAQLDKSGLPSDRFFAERPEGSVSTLKIQRTQQEDSAVYLCASSLGALPAGRDNEQFFGPGTRLTVL.